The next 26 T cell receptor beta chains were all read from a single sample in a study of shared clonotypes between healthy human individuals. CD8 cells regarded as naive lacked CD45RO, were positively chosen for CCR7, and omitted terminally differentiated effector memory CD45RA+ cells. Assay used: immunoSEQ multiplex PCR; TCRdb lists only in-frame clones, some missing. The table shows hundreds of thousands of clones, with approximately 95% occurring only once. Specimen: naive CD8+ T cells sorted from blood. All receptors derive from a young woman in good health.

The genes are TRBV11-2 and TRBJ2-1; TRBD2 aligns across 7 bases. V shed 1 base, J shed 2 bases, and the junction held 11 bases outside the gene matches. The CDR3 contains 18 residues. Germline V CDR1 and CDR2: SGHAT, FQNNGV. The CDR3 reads CASSLALPSGTTYNEQFF. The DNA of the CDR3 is TGTGCCAGCAGCTTAGCTCTACCTAGCGGCACAACCTACAATGAGCAGTTCTTC.

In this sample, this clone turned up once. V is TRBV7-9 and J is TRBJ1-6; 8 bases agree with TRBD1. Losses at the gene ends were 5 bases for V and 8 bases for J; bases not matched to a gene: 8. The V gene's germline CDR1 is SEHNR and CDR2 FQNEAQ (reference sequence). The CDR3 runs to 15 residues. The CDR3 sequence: CASSPPNRGDSPLHF. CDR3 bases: TGTGCCAGCAGCCCACCCAACAGGGGGGATTCACCCCTCCACTTT.

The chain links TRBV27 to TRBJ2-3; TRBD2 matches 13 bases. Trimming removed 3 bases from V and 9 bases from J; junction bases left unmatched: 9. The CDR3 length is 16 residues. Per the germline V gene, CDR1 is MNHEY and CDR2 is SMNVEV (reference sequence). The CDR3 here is CASSFRGLAGVGTQYF. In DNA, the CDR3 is TGTGCCAGCAGTTTCCGAGGACTAGCGGGAGTTGGAACGCAGTATTTT.

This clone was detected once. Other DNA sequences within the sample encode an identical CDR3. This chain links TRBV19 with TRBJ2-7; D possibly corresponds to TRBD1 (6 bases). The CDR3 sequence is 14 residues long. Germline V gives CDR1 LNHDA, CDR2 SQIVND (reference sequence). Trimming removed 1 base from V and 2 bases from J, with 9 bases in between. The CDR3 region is CASSIAAGAYEQYF. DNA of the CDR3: TGTGCCAGTAGTATAGCGGCAGGGGCCTACGAGCAGTACTTC.

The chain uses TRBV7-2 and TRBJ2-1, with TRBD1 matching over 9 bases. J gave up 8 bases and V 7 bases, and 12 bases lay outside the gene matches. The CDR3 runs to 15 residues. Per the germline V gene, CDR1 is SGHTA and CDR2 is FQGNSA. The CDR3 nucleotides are TGTGCCAGCAACAACCGGGACAGGGTTGCCTATGAGCAGTTCTTC. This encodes CASNNRDRVAYEQFF.

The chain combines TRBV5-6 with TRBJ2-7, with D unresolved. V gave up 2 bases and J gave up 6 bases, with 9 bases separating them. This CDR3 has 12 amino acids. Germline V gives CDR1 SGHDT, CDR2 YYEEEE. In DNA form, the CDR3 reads TGTGCCAGCAGCTTCGCGAAGGGCGAGCAGTACTTC. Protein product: CASSFAKGEQYF.

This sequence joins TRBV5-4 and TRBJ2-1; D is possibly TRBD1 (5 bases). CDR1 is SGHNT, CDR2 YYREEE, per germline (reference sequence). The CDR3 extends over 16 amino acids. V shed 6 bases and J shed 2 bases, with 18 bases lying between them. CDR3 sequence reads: CASTGADSDPYNEQFF. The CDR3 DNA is TGTGCCAGCACCGGAGCTGACAGCGATCCCTACAATGAGCAGTTCTTC.

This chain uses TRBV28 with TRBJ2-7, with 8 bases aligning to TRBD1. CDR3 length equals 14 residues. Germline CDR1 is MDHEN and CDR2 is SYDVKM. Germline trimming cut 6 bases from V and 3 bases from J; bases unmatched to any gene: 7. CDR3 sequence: CASSWTGTVYEQYF. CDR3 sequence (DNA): TGTGCCAGCAGCTGGACAGGGACGGTCTACGAGCAGTACTTC.

DNA for the CDR3: TGTGCCAGCAGTTTACTACTGACAGGGGGCTTGGACATTCAGTACTTC. Amino acid sequence: CASSLLLTGGLDIQYF. This rearrangement joins TRBV28 to TRBJ2-4; the match to TRBD1 covers 10 bases. The ends lost 2 bases at V and 8 bases at J; junction bases unmatched: 9. The CDR3 is 16 amino acids. Germline CDR1 is MDHEN and CDR2 is SYDVKM.

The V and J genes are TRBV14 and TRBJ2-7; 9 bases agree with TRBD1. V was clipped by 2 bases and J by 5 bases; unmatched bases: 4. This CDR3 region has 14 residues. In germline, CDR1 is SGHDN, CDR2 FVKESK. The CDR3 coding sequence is TGTGCCAGCAGCCAAAGCGACAGGGGGAACGAGCAGTACTTC. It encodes CASSQSDRGNEQYF.

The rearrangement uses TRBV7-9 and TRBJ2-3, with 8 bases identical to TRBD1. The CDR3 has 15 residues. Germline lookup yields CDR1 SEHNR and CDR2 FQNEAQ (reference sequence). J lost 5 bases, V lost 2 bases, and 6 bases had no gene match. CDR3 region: CASSLTWDRLDTQYF. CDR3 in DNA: TGTGCCAGCAGCTTAACGTGGGACAGGCTAGATACGCAGTATTTT.

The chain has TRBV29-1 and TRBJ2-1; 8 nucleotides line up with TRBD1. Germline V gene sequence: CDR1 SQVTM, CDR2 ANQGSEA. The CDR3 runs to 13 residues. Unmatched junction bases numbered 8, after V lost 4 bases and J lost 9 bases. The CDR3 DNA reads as TGCAGCGTTGGACAGGGGCCCCTATCTGAGCAGTTCTTC. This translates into CSVGQGPLSEQFF.

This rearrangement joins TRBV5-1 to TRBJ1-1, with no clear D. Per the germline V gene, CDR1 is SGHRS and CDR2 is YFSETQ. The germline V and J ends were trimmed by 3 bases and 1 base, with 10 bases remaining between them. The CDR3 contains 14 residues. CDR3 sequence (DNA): TGCGCCAGCAGCTACAGCGGCCAGAACACTGAAGCTTTCTTT. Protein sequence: CASSYSGQNTEAFF. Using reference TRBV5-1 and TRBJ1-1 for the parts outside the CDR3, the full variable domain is KAGVTQTPRYLIKTRGQQVTLSCSPISGHRSVSWYQQTPGQGLQFLFEYFSETQRNKGNFPGRFSGRQFSNSRSEMNVSTLELGDSALYLCASSYSGQNTEAFFGQGTRLTVV.

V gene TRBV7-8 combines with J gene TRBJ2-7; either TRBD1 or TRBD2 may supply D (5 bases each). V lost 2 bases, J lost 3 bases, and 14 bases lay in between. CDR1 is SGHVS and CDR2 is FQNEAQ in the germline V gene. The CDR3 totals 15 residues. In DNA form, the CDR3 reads TGTGCCAGCAGCTTACGTCTAGGGACCATCTACGAGCAGTACTTC. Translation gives CASSLRLGTIYEQYF.

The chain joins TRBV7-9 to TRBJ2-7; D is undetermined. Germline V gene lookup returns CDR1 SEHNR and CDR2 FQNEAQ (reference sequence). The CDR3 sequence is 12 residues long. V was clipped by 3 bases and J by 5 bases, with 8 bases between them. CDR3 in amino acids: CASSLVVDEQYF. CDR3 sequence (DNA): TGTGCCAGCAGCTTGGTCGTCGACGAGCAGTACTTC.

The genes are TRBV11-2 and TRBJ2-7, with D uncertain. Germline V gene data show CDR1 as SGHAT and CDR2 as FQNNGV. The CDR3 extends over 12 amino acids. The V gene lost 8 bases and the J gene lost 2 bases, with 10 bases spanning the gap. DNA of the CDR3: TGTGCCAGCTCCGACTCCCCCTACGAGCAGTACTTC. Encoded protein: CASSDSPYEQYF.

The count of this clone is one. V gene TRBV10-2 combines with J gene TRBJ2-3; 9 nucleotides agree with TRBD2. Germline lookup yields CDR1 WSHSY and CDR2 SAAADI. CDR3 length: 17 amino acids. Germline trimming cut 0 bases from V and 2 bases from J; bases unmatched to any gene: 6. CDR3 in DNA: TGCGCCAGCAGTGAGTCCGGGGCGGGAGGGCTCACAGATACGCAGTATTTT. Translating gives CASSESGAGGLTDTQYF.

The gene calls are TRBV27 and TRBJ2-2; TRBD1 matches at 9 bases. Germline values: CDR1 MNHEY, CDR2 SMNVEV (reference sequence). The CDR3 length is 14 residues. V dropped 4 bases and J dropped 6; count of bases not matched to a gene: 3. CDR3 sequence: CASSYGQGSGELFF. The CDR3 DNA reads TGTGCCAGCAGTTACGGACAGGGGTCCGGGGAGCTGTTTTTT.

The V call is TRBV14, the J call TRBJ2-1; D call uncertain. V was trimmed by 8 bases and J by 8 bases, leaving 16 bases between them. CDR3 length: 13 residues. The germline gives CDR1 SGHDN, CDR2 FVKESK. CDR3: CASGIVSIDEQFF. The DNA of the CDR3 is TGTGCCAGCGGGATAGTGTCTATAGATGAGCAGTTCTTC. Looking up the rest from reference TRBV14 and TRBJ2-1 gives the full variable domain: EAGVTQFPSHSVIEKGQTVTLRCDPISGHDNLYWYRRVMGKEIKFLLHFVKESKQDESGMPNNRFLAERTGGTYSTLKVQPAELEDSGVYFCASGIVSIDEQFFGPGTRLTVL.

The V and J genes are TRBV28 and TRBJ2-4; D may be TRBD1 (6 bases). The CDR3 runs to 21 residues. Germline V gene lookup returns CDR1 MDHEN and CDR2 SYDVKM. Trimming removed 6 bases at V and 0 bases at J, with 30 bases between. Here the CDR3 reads CASRKYQTGHTRQLAKNIQYF. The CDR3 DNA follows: TGTGCCAGCAGAAAATATCAGACAGGCCATACTAGACAACTAGCCAAAAACATTCAGTACTTC. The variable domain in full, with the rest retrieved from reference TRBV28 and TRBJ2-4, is DVKVTQSSRYLVKRTGEKVFLECVQDMDHENMFWYRQDPGLGLRLIYFSYDVKMKEKGDIPEGYSVSREKKERFSLILESASTNQTSMYLCASRKYQTGHTRQLAKNIQYFGAGTRLSVL.

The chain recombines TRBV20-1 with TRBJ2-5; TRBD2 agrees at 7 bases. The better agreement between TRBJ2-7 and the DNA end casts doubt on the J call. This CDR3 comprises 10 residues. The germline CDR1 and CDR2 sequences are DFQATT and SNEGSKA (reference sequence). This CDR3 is CSGTSYEQYF. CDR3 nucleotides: TGCAGTGGGACTAGCTACGAGCAGTACTTC.

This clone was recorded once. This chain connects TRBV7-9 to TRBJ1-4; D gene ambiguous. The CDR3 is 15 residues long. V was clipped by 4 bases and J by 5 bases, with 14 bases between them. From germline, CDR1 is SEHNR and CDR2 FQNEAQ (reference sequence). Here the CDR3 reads CASSSETDGNEKLFF. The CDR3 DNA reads TGTGCCAGCAGCTCGGAAACGGACGGAAATGAAAAACTGTTTTTT.

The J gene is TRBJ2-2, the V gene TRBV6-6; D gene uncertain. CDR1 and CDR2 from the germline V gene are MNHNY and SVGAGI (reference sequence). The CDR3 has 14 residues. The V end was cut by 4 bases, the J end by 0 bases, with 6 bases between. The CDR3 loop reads CASSSASNTGELFF. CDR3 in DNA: TGTGCCAGCAGTTCGGCGTCGAACACCGGGGAGCTGTTTTTT.

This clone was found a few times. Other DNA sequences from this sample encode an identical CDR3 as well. The CDR3, as DNA: TGTGCCAGCAGCATTTACGAGCAGTACTTC. Residues: CASSIYEQYF. The chain joins TRBV27 to TRBJ2-7; D gene unclear. The germline V and J ends were trimmed by 6 bases and 4 bases, with 4 bases remaining between them. Germline CDR1 and CDR2: MNHEY and SMNVEV (reference sequence). This CDR3 has 10 residues.

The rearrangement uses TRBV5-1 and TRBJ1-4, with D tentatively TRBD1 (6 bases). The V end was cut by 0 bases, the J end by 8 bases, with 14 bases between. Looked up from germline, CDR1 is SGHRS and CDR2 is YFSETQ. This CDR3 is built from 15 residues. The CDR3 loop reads CASSLAGTTGEKLFF. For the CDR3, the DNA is TGCGCCAGCAGCTTGGCCGGGACAACCGGCGAAAAACTGTTTTTT.

This CDR3 reads CASSAEQGEAFF. As DNA, the CDR3 is TGTGCCAGCAGCGCGGAACAGGGAGAGGCTTTCTTT. The gene calls are TRBV9 and TRBJ1-1; a possible D gene is TRBD1 (6 bases). This CDR3 contains 12 residues. Looked up from germline, CDR1 is SGDLS and CDR2 is YYNGEE. V was trimmed by 3 bases and J by 11 bases, leaving 14 bases between them.